The 12 T cell receptor beta chains in this list originate from one sample, sequenced in a study of CD8 T cells in ankylosing spondylitis. TCRdb itself ran the 5' RACE reads through MiXCR, one entry per CDR3 protein. This repertoire shows 250,000 to 300,000 distinct CDR3 sequences, about 18% found once; its top ten account for about a third. The sample consisted of blood, either unsorted or a sorted T cell fraction (not recorded which). The source of these receptors is a male donor with ankylosing spondylitis or in good health (not recorded which).

This clonotype was seen more than once but under ten times. V gene TRBV6-5 combines with J gene TRBJ1-1; D is possibly TRBD1 (5 bases). From germline, CDR1 is MNHEY and CDR2 SVGAGI. Trimming left V 2 bases short and J 3 bases short, with 19 bases between. The CDR3 consists of 17 residues. The CDR3 DNA reads as TGTGCCAGCAGTTACGAGGGCTCAGGGCCGGAGGACACTGAAGCTTTCTTT. Translated: CASSYEGSGPEDTEAFF.

This clonotype counts as medium-sized. The chain couples TRBV4-1 to TRBJ2-2, with 8 positions matching TRBD2. This CDR3 is built from 15 residues. In germline, CDR1 is MGHRA, CDR2 YSYEKL. Trimming removed 3 bases from V and 9 bases from J; junction bases left unmatched: 9. CDR3 in amino acids: CASSQDGSGNRELFF. The DNA for the CDR3 is TGCGCCAGCAGCCAGGACGGTAGCGGGAACCGGGAGCTGTTTTTT.

J is TRBJ2-7 and V is TRBV12-3 or TRBV12-4; D possibly corresponds to TRBD2 (5 bases). The V gene lost 5 bases and the J gene lost 5 bases, with 19 bases spanning the gap. CDR3 size: 15 residues. This chain's CDR3 is CASSPLASLFDEQYF. CDR3 sequence (DNA): TGTGCCAGCAGTCCCCTAGCCTCCCTCTTTGACGAGCAGTACTTC.

This clonotype was observed a few times. The rearrangement joins TRBV27 to TRBJ2-1, with D unclear. Between the trimmed V and J ends, which lost 6 bases and 7 bases, there was a span of 13 bases. The CDR3 spans 13 residues. Germline CDR1 MNHEY, CDR2 SMNVEV (reference sequence). CDR3 protein: CASSLTAANEQFF. In DNA, the CDR3 is TGTGCCAGCAGCTTGACTGCGGCGAATGAGCAGTTCTTC.

This clonotype was recorded a few times. The rearrangement uses TRBV27 and TRBJ2-7, with 16 bases matching TRBD2. Looked up from germline, CDR1 is MNHEY and CDR2 is SMNVEV (reference sequence). The CDR3 contains 15 residues. V lost 4 bases to trimming and J lost 6 bases; unmatched junction nucleotides: 3. CDR3: CASSYGTSGRGEQYF. DNA for the CDR3: TGTGCCAGCAGTTACGGGACTAGCGGGAGGGGCGAGCAGTACTTC.

This clonotype appeared a few times. The chain recombines TRBV11-2 with TRBJ2-3; D is unclear. Trimming took 0 bases from V and 3 from J, leaving 4 bases between them. The CDR3 has 13 amino acids. The V gene's germline CDR1 is SGHAT and CDR2 FQNNGV. Here the CDR3 reads CASSLDGTDTQYF. The CDR3 DNA follows: TGTGCCAGCAGCTTAGATGGTACAGATACGCAGTATTTT.

The chain employs TRBV27 and TRBJ1-1; TRBD1 is a possible D gene (5 bases). The germline CDR1 and CDR2 sequences are MNHEY and SMNVEV (reference sequence). Trimming left V 3 bases short and J 1 base short, with 12 bases between. The CDR3 sequence is 15 residues long. Written as DNA, the CDR3 is TGTGCCAGCAGTTTGGCAGGGTCGGGGAACACTGAAGCTTTCTTT. It translates to CASSLAGSGNTEAFF.

This clonotype has ten or more counts. The chain joins TRBV4-1 to TRBJ1-6, with no clear D. Germline-derived CDR1 and CDR2 are MGHRA and YSYEKL. Trimming removed 3 bases at V and 7 bases at J, with 7 bases between. The CDR3 totals 13 residues. Here the CDR3 reads CASSHRQNSPLHF. CDR3 nucleotide sequence: TGCGCCAGCAGCCACAGACAAAATTCACCCCTCCACTTT.

The chain recombines TRBV7-8 with TRBJ2-7; TRBD2 matches at 7 bases. The germline CDR1 and CDR2 sequences are SGHVS and FQNEAQ. The CDR3 covers 14 residues. With V trimmed by 3 bases and J by 3 bases, 5 bases remained unmatched. The CDR3 coding sequence is TGTGCCAGCAGCTTGCCGGGGACTATCTACGAGCAGTACTTC. Translation gives CASSLPGTIYEQYF.

This chain connects TRBV3-1 to TRBJ2-7; no clear D gene. The CDR3 has 12 amino acids. CDR1 is LGHDT and CDR2 is YNNKEL in the germline V gene (reference sequence). V was cut by 5 bases and J by 3 bases, with 8 bases left in between. DNA for the CDR3: TGTGCCAGCAGCGTCCGGGTCTACGAGCAGTACTTC. Amino acids: CASSVRVYEQYF.

This clonotype came up a few times. This sequence joins TRBV5-1 and TRBJ2-1; D assignment may be TRBD1 or TRBD2 (5 bases each). Germline CDR1 and CDR2: SGHRS and YFSETQ. Trimming took off 4 bases at V and 7 bases at J, with 15 bases between the two ends. This CDR3 region has 14 residues. CDR3 sequence (DNA): TGCGCCAGCAGCGATGGGACGGTGGGGAATGAGCAGTTCTTC. It codes for CASSDGTVGNEQFF. The full variable domain, completed using reference TRBV5-1 and TRBJ2-1, is KAGVTQTPRYLIKTRGQQVTLSCSPISGHRSVSWYQQTPGQGLQFLFEYFSETQRNKGNFPGRFSGRQFSNSRSEMNVSTLELGDSALYLCASSDGTVGNEQFFGPGTRLTVL.

The chain employs TRBV5-1 and TRBJ2-1, with 9 bases matching TRBD2. The CDR3 length is 17 residues. V lost 0 bases and J lost 2; bases outside the gene matches: 6. Germline V CDR1 and CDR2: SGHRS, YFSETQ. As DNA, the CDR3 is TGCGCCAGCAGCTTGGAAGGAGCGGGAGGCCCCTACAATGAGCAGTTCTTC. Translation gives CASSLEGAGGPYNEQFF.